The 2 T cell receptor beta chains in this list originate from one sample, sequenced in a study of blood T cells in healthy people across ages. Primed by a sample-barcoded 5' primer and a J-beta primer mix, a second PCR proceeded for about 7 to 11 cycles. MiXCR, applied by TCRdb to the 5' RACE reads, yields one record per CDR3 protein. Among around 1.5 million distinct CDR3 sequences listed, around 39% were seen once. Sample: blood. The receptors here all came from a woman aged 18-35 years in good health.

With respect to this clonotype: A read error may produce the germline difference seen at one junction end. The CDR3, as DNA: TGCACCAGCAGTCCGGGGAGGGTAGGCTCCTACAATGAGCAGTTCTTC. It specifies CTSSPGRVGSYNEQFF. This chain links TRBV5-1 with TRBJ2-1, with 7 bases aligning to TRBD2. The germline CDR1 and CDR2 sequences are SGHRS and YFSETQ. This CDR3 region has 16 residues.

The chain recombines TRBV10-3 with TRBJ1-4; no firm D call. The germline CDR1 and CDR2 sequences are ENHRY and SYGVKD. The CDR3 has 12 residues. V lost 6 bases and J lost 4, with 6 bases in between. The CDR3 here is CAIRDGNEKLFF. CDR3 DNA: TGTGCCATCAGGGACGGTAATGAAAAACTGTTTTTT.